This T cell receptor (beta chain) stems from a study of vaccination effects on CD4 cells after COVID-19. Study-wide context: Vaccination of participants consisted of two doses of either the BNT162b2 or mRNA-1273 vaccine. General study findings and limits: Marked clonal contraction was seen late after vaccination (in both infection- and vaccine-induced clones).

After expansion with viral peptide pools in the ViraFEST assay, antigen-specific CD4+ T cells were sequenced. On roughly day 10 of culture, CD4+ T cells were separated out. Neither prior SARS-CoV-2 infection nor positive nucleocapsid antibodies were present in the vaccine recipients. Wells containing a few million PBMC each were cultured with 9 to 10 IU/ml IL-2 and about 9.6 ug/ml peptides. V lost 8 bases and J lost 0; bases outside the gene matches: 2. Germline CDR1 is LGHDT and CDR2 is YNNKEL (reference sequence). The CDR3 has 13 residues. In regard to this clone: The target antigen is unknown.

Profiling relied on immunoSEQ multiplex PCR, and the TCRdb table lists in-frame clones only, not all of them. Among 25,000 or so clones listed, roughly two thirds were seen once. This TCR was sampled from a human donor who received a COVID-19 vaccine. The specimen comprised CD4+ T cells from PBMCs cultured with SARS-CoV-2 spike peptides, sampled before COVID-19 vaccination. This chain uses TRBV3-1 (or the pseudogene TRBV3-2) with TRBJ2-3; 7 positions match TRBD2. The CDR3: CASETSSTDTQYF. In DNA, the CDR3 is TGTGCCAGCGAGACTAGCAGCACAGATACGCAGTATTTT.